This TCR beta chain was recorded in a study of T cells in Graves' hyperthyroidism and ophthalmopathy. Amplified TCR beta CDR3 regions came from RNA transcripts. With the HTBI primer set, the TCR CDR3 went through a first round of RT-PCR. In TCRdb, the multiplex PCR reads were re-called with MiXCR into one record per CDR3 protein. The table shows about 300,000 distinct CDR3 sequences, with roughly a fifth occurring only once. This clonotype has a handful of counts. The CDR3 is made up of 14 amino acids. Germline V gene sequence: CDR1 SGHTA, CDR2 FQGTGA. J was trimmed by 6 bases and V by 5 bases; bases with no gene match: 9.

The chain is built from TRBV7-3 and TRBJ2-7, with TRBD1 matching 8 bases. The sequencing sample was made of blood. The sequence was obtained from a man aged 45-60 years with Graves' ophthalmopathy. CDR3 nucleotides: TGTGCCAGCAGCAGGACGGCAGGGGGCGGCGAGCAGTACTTC. This sequence encodes CASSRTAGGGEQYF.